Each of the 14 T cell receptor beta chains below was sequenced from the same sample in a study of blood T cell repertoires in COVID-19. Sequencing was performed with immunoSEQ multiplex PCR; in TCRdb, only in-frame clones are kept and a portion is missing. The sample gives under 500,000 clones, nearly 90% of which show up once; under 2% is in the top ten. The sequencing input was PBMCs or T cells enriched from blood (not recorded which). These receptors all stem from a woman younger than 35 with acute COVID-19.

The chain has TRBV7-9 and TRBJ2-7, with TRBD1 matching over 12 bases. CDR1 SEHNR and CDR2 FQNEAQ come from the germline V gene (reference sequence). There are 15 residues in the CDR3. V was clipped by 4 bases and J by 7 bases; unmatched bases: 8. The CDR3 spells CASSSPGQGAGEQYF. The CDR3 bases are TGTGCCAGCAGCTCTCCGGGACAGGGGGCGGGGGAGCAGTACTTC.

The gene calls are TRBV6-5 and TRBJ1-3, with D hard to call. The germline CDR1 and CDR2 sequences are MNHEY and SVGAGI. The CDR3 loop spans 15 amino acids. Trimming stripped 2 bases from V and 4 bases from J, with 12 bases between. The CDR3 DNA sequence: TGTGCCAGCAGTTACGACAAAACTCCAGGAAACACCATATATTTT. Amino acid sequence: CASSYDKTPGNTIYF.

The chain couples TRBV5-8 to TRBJ2-7, with 13 bases aligning to TRBD2. This CDR3 spans 18 amino acids. CDR1 and CDR2 (germline): SGHTS, YDEGEE. After removal of 2 bases from V and 3 bases from J, the junction contained 11 bases not matched to a gene. CDR3: CASSLGLAGALTGYEQYF. CDR3 sequence (DNA): TGTGCCAGCAGCTTAGGACTAGCGGGGGCCCTAACAGGCTACGAGCAGTACTTC.

This clone has only one observation. The rearrangement joins TRBV15 to TRBJ1-3; perhaps TRBD1 as D (6 bases). The CDR3 totals 16 residues. Trimming shortened V by 0 bases and J by 5 bases, and 14 bases separated the two germline ends. The germline gives CDR1 LNHNV, CDR2 YYDKDF (reference sequence). The CDR3 nucleotides are TGTGCCACCAGCAGAGAGGCGGACAGTCTTAGAAACACCATATATTTT. This gives the protein CATSREADSLRNTIYF. Filled out from reference TRBV15 and TRBJ1-3, the complete variable domain reads DAMVIQNPRYQVTQFGKPVTLSCSQTLNHNVMYWYQQKSSQAPKLLFHYYDKDFNNEADTPDNFQSRRPNTSFCFLDIRSPGLGDTAMYLCATSREADSLRNTIYFGEGSWLTVV.

The chain employs TRBV28 and TRBJ1-3, with D hard to call. Germline V gene sequence: CDR1 MDHEN, CDR2 SYDVKM. V lost 2 bases to trimming and J lost 4 bases, with 12 bases between them. This CDR3 region has 15 residues. The CDR3 is CASSLDPPGGNTIYF. The CDR3 coding sequence is TGTGCCAGCAGTTTAGATCCCCCGGGGGGAAACACCATATATTTT.

This chain uses TRBV27 with TRBJ1-1; TRBD1 matches 7 bases. The CDR3 covers 13 residues. CDR1 and CDR2 from the germline V gene are MNHEY and SMNVEV (reference sequence). J was trimmed by 5 bases and V by 8 bases; bases with no gene match: 8. In DNA form, the CDR3 reads TGTGCCAGCGCGGACAGGTTGGGGACTGAAGCTTTCTTT. It specifies CASADRLGTEAFF.

The chain employs TRBV7-5 and TRBJ1-1; the table gives TRBD1 as D, unverified against the DNA. TRBV7-5 is noted as a pseudogene. This CDR3 spans 16 amino acids. In nucleotides, the CDR3 is TGTGCCAGAAGCCTCAAGCCGACAGGGCTAAACACTGAAGCTTTCTTT. It translates to CARSLKPTGLNTEAFF.

This clone has only one observation. The chain recombines TRBV2 with TRBJ1-5; D is perhaps TRBD1 (5 bases). CDR3 length: 14 amino acids. The germline gives CDR1 SNHLY, CDR2 FYNNEI. Trimming shortened V by 3 bases and J by 7 bases, and 13 bases separated the two germline ends. CDR3 residues: CASSEAGSYQPQHF. CDR3 coding DNA: TGTGCCAGCAGTGAGGCAGGGTCGTACCAGCCCCAGCATTTT.

The chain links TRBV7-8 to TRBJ2-7; a possible D gene is TRBD2 (6 bases). This CDR3 has 15 amino acids. V was shortened by 0 bases and J by 3 bases, with 12 bases between the two germline ends. Germline V CDR1 and CDR2: SGHVS, FQNEAQ. The CDR3 here is CASSLARAGIYEQYF. CDR3 bases: TGTGCCAGCAGCTTAGCGCGGGCGGGGATCTACGAGCAGTACTTC. Together with reference TRBV7-8 and TRBJ2-7, the CDR3 gives the full variable domain: GAGVSQSPRYKVAKRGQDVALRCDPISGHVSLFWYQQALGQGPEFLTYFQNEAQLDKSGLPSDRFFAERPEGSVSTLKIQRTQQEDSAVYLCASSLARAGIYEQYFGPGTRLTVT.

This clone was found a few times. The chain joins TRBV3-1 (or the pseudogene TRBV3-2) to TRBJ2-7; the match to TRBD1 covers 8 bases. The trim removed 2 bases at V and 5 bases at J, leaving 5 bases unmatched. In germline, CDR1 is LGHDT, CDR2 YNNKEL (reference sequence). The CDR3 contains 14 residues. The CDR3 is CASSQQGARDEQYF. CDR3 nucleotides: TGTGCCAGCAGCCAACAGGGGGCGCGGGACGAGCAGTACTTC.

This clone appeared a single time. The chain links TRBV6-5 to TRBJ2-7; D is possibly TRBD2 (6 bases). From germline, CDR1 is MNHEY and CDR2 SVGAGI. The V end lost 4 bases, the J end lost 7 bases, and 17 bases lay between the germline ends. The length of the CDR3 is 14 residues. The chain's CDR3 is CASSWGDVPWEQYF. The CDR3 coding sequence is TGTGCCAGCAGTTGGGGGGACGTTCCGTGGGAGCAGTACTTC.

This clone was seen just once. The chain joins TRBV10-2 to TRBJ1-2; D is possibly TRBD1 (6 bases). Germline lookup yields CDR1 WSHSY and CDR2 SAAADI. Trimming left V 9 bases short and J 0 bases short, with 14 bases between. The CDR3 covers 14 residues. CDR3 sequence: CASRPRGTNYGYTF. The DNA of the CDR3 is TGCGCCAGTCGCCCAAGGGGGACTAACTATGGCTACACCTTC.

The J gene is TRBJ2-1, the V gene TRBV19, with D tentatively TRBD1 (6 bases). This CDR3 comprises 12 residues. With 6 bases removed from V and 7 bases from J, the gap between germline ends came to 10 bases. Germline-derived CDR1 and CDR2 are LNHDA and SQIVND (reference sequence). CDR3 protein: CASRARGNEQFF. The CDR3 DNA follows: TGTGCCAGTAGAGCCAGGGGAAATGAGCAGTTCTTC.

The chain combines TRBV7-9 with TRBJ2-7; 11 bases align to TRBD2. Trimming took 4 bases from V and 5 from J; bases not matched to a gene: 7. The CDR3 has 15 residues. CDR1 is SEHNR and CDR2 is FQNEAQ in the germline V gene (reference sequence). CDR3 in amino acids: CASSYTSGSIHEQYF. CDR3 coding DNA: TGTGCCAGCAGCTATACTAGCGGGAGTATCCACGAGCAGTACTTC.